This T cell receptor (beta chain) was obtained from a study of T cells after yellow fever vaccination. Study results and limitations: Repertoires obtained by FACS sorting could include abundant clonotypes that entered as contaminants from the bulk population.

This clonotype has only a few counts. The antigen is unknown. TCRdb used MiXCR to reprocess the 5' RACE reads, holding one entry per CDR3 protein. Of about 58,000 distinct CDR3 sequences in the sample, more than 5.5% are singletons; the top ten hold around 44%. This sample comprised CD8+ T cells sorted from PBMCs, obtained on the day of the first yellow fever vaccination. The clonotype originates from a man aged 18 to 29 who received the YFV17D yellow fever vaccine.

For the CDR3, the DNA is TGTGCCAGCAGCACAGGGTGGATGACCTATGGCTACACCTTC. It codes for CASSTGWMTYGYTF. The chain employs TRBV6-2 or TRBV6-3 and TRBJ1-2; D might be TRBD1 (6 bases). V was clipped by 6 bases and J by 4 bases, with 15 bases between them. In germline, CDR1 is MNHEY, CDR2 SVGEGT. The CDR3 is 14 amino acids.